The clone carrying this T cell receptor (beta chain) has only a few counts. Its antigen remains unidentified. These data belong to a study of cytomegalovirus exposure and HLA in healthy donors. 60 Vbeta and 13 Jbeta primers were used in PCR. Sequencing used immunoSEQ multiplex PCR; TCRdb keeps in-frame clones, though not all of them. The data hold 150,000 or so clones, with 74% observed a single time. The CDR3 has 13 residues. With 0 bases removed from V and 3 bases from J, the gap between germline ends came to 9 bases. Germline CDR1 and CDR2: GTSNPN and SVGIG (reference sequence). Whole-study findings and limits: In an earlier analysis, about 87% or about 30%: the productive usage of most TCR beta V segments. The dataset shows that most TCR sequences were rare, while some public TCRs occurred in many donors.

Sequencing input: PBMCs. The TCR comes from a man aged 18 to 35 in good health and CMV-seropositive. This chain connects TRBV30 to TRBJ2-7, with unresolved D. This chain's CDR3 is CAWSVLRNYEQYF. The CDR3 DNA reads as TGTGCCTGGAGTGTACTTAGAAACTACGAGCAGTACTTC.